This TCR beta chain is drawn from a study of blood T cell repertoires in COVID-19. Background on the study: Sites across the United States, Italy and Spain contributed samples from acute and convalescent COVID-19. From T cells, B-cell-depleted T cells, or PBMCs came the material, which was cDNA or gDNA.

Measured with immunoSEQ multiplex PCR; TCRdb has only the in-frame clones, and not every one. The top ten clones hold less than 11% of a sample with approximately 300,000 clones, over 75% of them seen once. V shed 3 bases, J shed 2 bases, and the junction held 7 bases outside the gene matches. Germline-derived CDR1 and CDR2 are SGDLS and YYNGEE. This CDR3 has 15 residues. Recruitment covered about two dozen US areas and drew participants whose ages spanned roughly 18 to 100 years. Categorization into cohorts depended on clinical history that participants reported. The sequenced material came from PBMCs or T cells enriched from blood (not recorded which). The rearrangement joins TRBV9 to TRBJ1-2; 7 bases fit TRBD1. The clonotype comes from a woman in her late teens or twenties who had recovered from COVID-19. This chain's CDR3 is CASSASGTENYGYTF. The CDR3, as DNA: TGTGCCAGCAGCGCGTCCGGGACAGAGAACTATGGCTACACCTTC.